The clone carrying this TCR beta chain has a handful of counts. The antigen is undetermined. Additional autoimmune diseases, uncontrolled infections, pregnancy or lactation disqualified patients. This entry comes from a study of Graves' ophthalmopathy and Graves' hyperthyroidism. About the study: The study drew peripheral blood at initial diagnosis, before any treatment.

RNA transcripts were the template, and TCR beta CDR3 regions were amplified from them. HTBI primers primed a first-round RT-PCR, and a second-round multiplex PCR followed. TCRdb re-derived calls from the multiplex PCR reads in MiXCR, one entry per CDR3 protein. Of 500,000 to 800,000 distinct CDR3 sequences in the sample, over 40% were seen once. The trim removed 1 base at V and 3 bases at J, leaving 11 bases unmatched. Germline V gene lookup returns CDR1 LNHDA and CDR2 SQIVND (reference sequence). The CDR3 loop spans 18 amino acids. General study points: Ophthalmopathy versus stable hyperthyroidism: 13-signature model gave less than 90% sensitivity, less than 83% specificity. Appearing in blood as well were most expanded thyroid clonotypes above 0.001 frequency.

V usage is TRBV19 and J usage is TRBJ2-7; 11 positions match TRBD2. This clonotype was obtained from an adult man with Graves' ophthalmopathy. The material sequenced was peripheral blood. DNA for the CDR3: TGTGCCAGTAGTATAGTCGGGCTAGCGGGAGGTTCCTTCTACGAGCAGTACTTC. Translated, it gives CASSIVGLAGGSFYEQYF.